A single sample gave rise to the 18 T cell receptor beta chains below, sequenced in a study of blood T cell repertoires in COVID-19. This table comes from immunoSEQ multiplex PCR, and its TCRdb copy is limited to in-frame clones, with some not included. This repertoire shows roughly 40,000 clones, approximately 80% found once; its top ten account for about 20%. Specimen: peripheral blood. These receptors came from a man in his 70s with acute or convalescent COVID-19.

This CDR3 is CASSVRGTGGNSPLHF. CDR3 coding DNA: TGTGCCAGCAGCGTCCGAGGGACAGGGGGAAATTCACCCCTCCACTTT. The chain recombines TRBV9 with TRBJ1-6; TRBD1 aligns across 11 bases. V was pared by 2 bases and J by 7 bases, with 5 bases of the junction left unmatched. Germline values: CDR1 SGDLS, CDR2 YYNGEE. The CDR3 consists of 16 residues.

This chain joins TRBV27 and TRBJ2-6; D uncertain. The germline V gene encodes CDR1 MNHEY and CDR2 SMNVEV (reference sequence). Trimming left V 7 bases short and J 0 bases short, with 13 bases between. The CDR3 is 16 residues long. CDR3 in amino acids: CASTPLAISGANVLTF. In nucleotides, the CDR3 is TGTGCCAGCACTCCACTCGCCATCTCTGGGGCCAACGTCCTGACTTTC.

This chain connects TRBV28 to TRBJ1-1; no reliable D call. V lost 6 bases and J 8 bases, leaving 16 bases between the germline ends. There are 13 residues in the CDR3. Germline CDR1 is MDHEN and CDR2 is SYDVKM. The CDR3 protein is CASRRLDYPEAFF. The CDR3 DNA reads TGTGCCAGCAGGCGACTCGATTACCCAGAAGCTTTCTTT.

The rearrangement joins TRBV6-2 or TRBV6-3 to TRBJ1-5; 8 nucleotides agree with TRBD1. The germline gives CDR1 MNHEY, CDR2 SVGEGT. This CDR3 contains 16 residues. Germline trimming cut 5 bases from V and 2 bases from J; bases unmatched to any gene: 8. CDR3 amino acids: CASSPTGVGGNQPQHF. In DNA form, the CDR3 reads TGTGCCAGCAGTCCGACAGGGGTGGGGGGCAATCAGCCCCAGCATTTT.

This clone showed up just a few times. CDR3 in DNA: TGTGCCAGCAGCTCCCCGGGACAGGGCGGGGAGACCCAGTACTTC. Amino acid sequence: CASSSPGQGGETQYF. The chain is built from TRBV7-3 and TRBJ2-5; 9 bases align to TRBD1. The length of the CDR3 is 15 residues. Trimming at V came to 4 bases and at J to 5 bases, leaving 8 bases not matched to a gene. CDR1 and CDR2 from the germline V gene are SGHTA and FQGTGA.

This clone was observed once. This chain links TRBV27 with TRBJ1-1, with D tentatively TRBD1 (5 bases). V lost 11 bases and J lost 8, with 15 bases in between. The CDR3 is 11 amino acids. In germline, CDR1 is MNHEY, CDR2 SMNVEV (reference sequence). CDR3 DNA sequence: TGTGCCGCAATCGTCGGGGGGGAAGCTTTCTTT. Translation gives CAAIVGGEAFF.

The chain is built from TRBV6-1 and TRBJ1-1; D not resolved. Germline V lookup: CDR1 MNHNS, CDR2 SASEGT. The CDR3 has 13 residues. V gave up 3 bases and J gave up 4 bases, with 9 bases separating them. CDR3 residues: CASSDLWSTEAFF. The CDR3, as DNA: TGTGCCAGCAGTGACCTTTGGAGCACTGAAGCTTTCTTT.

The chain links TRBV10-3 to TRBJ1-2; 8 bases align to TRBD1. This CDR3 contains 14 residues. The germline CDR1 and CDR2 sequences are ENHRY and SYGVKD. Trimming at V came to 7 bases and at J to 4 bases, leaving 8 bases not matched to a gene. The DNA of the CDR3 is TGTGCCATCAACCCAGGGGGCAACGGCTATGGCTACACCTTC. Its translation: CAINPGGNGYGYTF.

This rearrangement joins TRBV28 to TRBJ2-1, with 9 bases matching TRBD1. Germline CDR1 is MDHEN and CDR2 is SYDVKM. The CDR3 loop spans 14 amino acids. After removal of 6 bases from V and 7 bases from J, the junction contained 7 bases not matched to a gene. The CDR3 bases are TGTGCCAGCAGGTCGACAGGGGGAGGAAATGAGCAGTTCTTC. Protein product: CASRSTGGGNEQFF.

The chain combines TRBV6-4 with TRBJ2-1; D is perhaps TRBD2 (7 bases). The CDR3 totals 14 residues. CDR1 MRHNA and CDR2 SNTAGT come from the germline V gene. With 3 bases removed from V and 8 bases from J, the gap between germline ends came to 14 bases. CDR3 residues: CASSEGGPFDEQFF. CDR3 nucleotide sequence: TGTGCCAGCAGTGAGGGGGGGCCCTTCGATGAGCAGTTCTTC.

J is TRBJ1-2 and V is TRBV30; D is unclear. V shed 5 bases and J shed 6 bases, with 10 bases lying between them. The CDR3 contains 11 residues. CDR1 and CDR2 (germline): GTSNPN, SVGIG (reference sequence). The CDR3 protein is CAWSGTDGYTF. For the CDR3, the DNA is TGTGCCTGGTCAGGAACTGATGGCTACACCTTC.

Only a few counts were recorded for this clone. V usage is TRBV3-1 (or the pseudogene TRBV3-2) and J usage is TRBJ1-1, with D unresolved. Trimming left V 7 bases short and J 1 base short, with 10 bases between. The V gene's germline CDR1 is LGHDT and CDR2 YNNKEL (reference sequence). The CDR3 length is 13 residues. As DNA, the CDR3 is TGTGCCAGCACTTTAACTTCGAACACTGAAGCTTTCTTT. The encoded protein is CASTLTSNTEAFF.

The chain links TRBV4-3 to TRBJ2-1; possible D gene TRBD2, 5 bases. CDR1 and CDR2 from the germline V gene are LGHNA and YSLEER. The CDR3 spans 15 residues. Trimming took off 0 bases at V and 0 bases at J, with 6 bases between the two ends. CDR3 loop: CASSQDGSSYNEQFF. The CDR3 coding sequence is TGCGCCAGCAGCCAAGATGGGAGCTCCTACAATGAGCAGTTCTTC.

The CDR3 DNA reads TGTGCCAGCAGCGCGACGAGGGTAGCGAACACTGAAGCTTTCTTT. It specifies CASSATRVANTEAFF. The V and J genes are TRBV9 and TRBJ1-1; D is unresolved. CDR3 length: 15 amino acids. Trimming cost V 3 bases and J 1 base, with 13 bases left between them. Germline-derived CDR1 and CDR2 are SGDLS and YYNGEE.

The chain employs TRBV7-3 and TRBJ1-2; 9 bases align to TRBD1. CDR1 is SGHTA, CDR2 FQGTGA, per germline. This CDR3 is built from 16 residues. J was trimmed by 10 bases and V by 1 base; bases with no gene match: 13. CDR3 DNA: TGTGCCAGCAGCTTAAGCTGGACAGGGGAGAGACTTGACTACACCTTC. Protein product: CASSLSWTGERLDYTF.

This chain connects TRBV28 to TRBJ1-2; 8 bases map to TRBD1. The CDR3 is made up of 16 amino acids. Trimming removed 4 bases from V and 4 bases from J; junction bases left unmatched: 11. Germline V gene data show CDR1 as MDHEN and CDR2 as SYDVKM. The CDR3: CASSSAPGGALYGYTF. CDR3 DNA sequence: TGTGCCAGCAGTTCTGCCCCAGGGGGCGCGCTCTATGGCTACACCTTC.

This clone was seen once. This rearrangement joins TRBV7-2 to TRBJ1-1, with a weak D call TRBD1 (5 bases). Trimming shortened V by 3 bases and J by 10 bases, and 15 bases separated the two germline ends. CDR3 size: 13 residues. Germline loops: CDR1 SGHTA, CDR2 FQGNSA. CDR3 sequence (DNA): TGTGCCAGCAGCTTGGGGGGGGAGAAGGCAGCTTTCTTT. Its translation: CASSLGGEKAAFF. Full variable domain (remainder filled in from reference TRBV7-2 and TRBJ1-1): GAGVSQSPSNKVTEKGKDVELRCDPISGHTALYWYRQSLGQGLEFLIYFQGNSAPDKSGLPSDRFSAERTGGSVSTLTIQRTQQEDSAVYLCASSLGGEKAAFFGQGTRLTVV.

This chain joins TRBV18 and TRBJ1-1; no clear D. The germline V and J ends were trimmed by 0 bases and 1 base, with 9 bases remaining between them. The CDR3 contains 15 residues. The germline CDR1 and CDR2 sequences are KGHSH and LQKENI. Here the CDR3 DNA reads TGTGCCAGCTCACCACCTTTCGGAGCGAACACTGAAGCTTTCTTT. Translating it yields CASSPPFGANTEAFF.